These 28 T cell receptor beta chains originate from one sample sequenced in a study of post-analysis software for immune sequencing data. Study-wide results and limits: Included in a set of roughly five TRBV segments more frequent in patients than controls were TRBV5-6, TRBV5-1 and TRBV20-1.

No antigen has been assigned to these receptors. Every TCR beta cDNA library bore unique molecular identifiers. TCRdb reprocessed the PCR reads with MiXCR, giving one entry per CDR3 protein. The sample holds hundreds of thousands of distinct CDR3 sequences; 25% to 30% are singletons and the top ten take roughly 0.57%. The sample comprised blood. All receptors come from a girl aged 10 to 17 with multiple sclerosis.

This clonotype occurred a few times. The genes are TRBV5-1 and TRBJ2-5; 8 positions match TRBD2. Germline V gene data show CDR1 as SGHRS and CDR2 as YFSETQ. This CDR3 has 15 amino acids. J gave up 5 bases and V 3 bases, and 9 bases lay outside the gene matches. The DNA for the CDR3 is TGCGCCAGCAGCTCTCCCAGCGGGAGCGTCGAGACCCAGTACTTC. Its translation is CASSSPSGSVETQYF.

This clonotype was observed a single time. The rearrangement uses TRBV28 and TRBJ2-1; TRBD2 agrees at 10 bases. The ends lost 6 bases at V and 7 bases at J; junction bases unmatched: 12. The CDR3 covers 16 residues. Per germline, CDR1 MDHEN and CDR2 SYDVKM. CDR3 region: CASRTGWTSGQNEQFF. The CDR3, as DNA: TGTGCCAGCAGGACAGGGTGGACTAGCGGCCAAAATGAGCAGTTCTTC.

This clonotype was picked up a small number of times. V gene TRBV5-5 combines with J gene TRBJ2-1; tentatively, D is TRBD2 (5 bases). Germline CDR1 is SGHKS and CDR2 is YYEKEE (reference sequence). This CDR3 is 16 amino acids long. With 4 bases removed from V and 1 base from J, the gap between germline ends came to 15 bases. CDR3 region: CASSRGTERSYNEQFF. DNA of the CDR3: TGTGCCAGCAGCCGCGGAACGGAGCGGTCCTACAATGAGCAGTTCTTC. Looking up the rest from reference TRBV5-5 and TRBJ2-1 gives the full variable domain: DAGVTQSPTHLIKTRGQQVTLRCSPISGHKSVSWYQQVLGQGPQFIFQYYEKEERGRGNFPDRFSARQFPNYSSELNVNALLLGDSALYLCASSRGTERSYNEQFFGPGTRLTVL.

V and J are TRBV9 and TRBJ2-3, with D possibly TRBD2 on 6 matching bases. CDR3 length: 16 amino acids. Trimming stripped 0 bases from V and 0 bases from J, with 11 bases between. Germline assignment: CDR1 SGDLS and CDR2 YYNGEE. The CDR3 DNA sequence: TGTGCCAGCAGCGTAGGAATAGGGACTAGCACAGATACGCAGTATTTT. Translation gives CASSVGIGTSTDTQYF. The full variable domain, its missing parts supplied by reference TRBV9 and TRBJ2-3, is DSGVTQTPKHLITATGQRVTLRCSPRSGDLSVYWYQQSLDQGLQFLIQYYNGEERAKGNILERFSAQQFPDLHSELNLSSLELGDSALYFCASSVGIGTSTDTQYFGPGTRLTVL.

CDR3: CASRGPPENTEAFF. CDR3 bases: TGTGCCAGCAGAGGACCCCCCGAGAACACTGAAGCTTTCTTT. The V and J genes are TRBV12-3 or TRBV12-4 and TRBJ1-1; D is unclear. Trimming left V 6 bases short and J 1 base short, with 12 bases between. This CDR3 spans 14 amino acids.

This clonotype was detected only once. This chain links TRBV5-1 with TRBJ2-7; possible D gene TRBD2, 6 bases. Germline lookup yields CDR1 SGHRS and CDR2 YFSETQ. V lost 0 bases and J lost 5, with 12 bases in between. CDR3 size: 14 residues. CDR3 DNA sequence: TGCGCCAGCAGCTTGGCAGCAGGGACTCACGAGCAGTACTTC. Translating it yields CASSLAAGTHEQYF.

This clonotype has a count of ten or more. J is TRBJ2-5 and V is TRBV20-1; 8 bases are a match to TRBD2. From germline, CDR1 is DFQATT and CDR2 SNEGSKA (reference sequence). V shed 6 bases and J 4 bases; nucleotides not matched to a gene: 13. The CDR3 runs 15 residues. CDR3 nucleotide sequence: TGCAGTGCCCTACTGTTAACTAGCGGCTTAGAGACCCAGTACTTC. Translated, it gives CSALLLTSGLETQYF.

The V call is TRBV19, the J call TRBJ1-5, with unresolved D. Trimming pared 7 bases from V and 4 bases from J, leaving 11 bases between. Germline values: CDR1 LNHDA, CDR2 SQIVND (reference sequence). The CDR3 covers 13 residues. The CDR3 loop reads CASTPGWNQPQHF. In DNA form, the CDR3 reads TGTGCCAGTACGCCCGGGTGGAATCAGCCCCAGCATTTT. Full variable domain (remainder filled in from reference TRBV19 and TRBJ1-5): DGGITQSPKYLFRKEGQNVTLSCEQNLNHDAMYWYRQDPGQGLRLIYYSQIVNDFQKGDIAEGYSVSREKKESFPLTVTSAQKNPTAFYLCASTPGWNQPQHFGDGTRLSIL.

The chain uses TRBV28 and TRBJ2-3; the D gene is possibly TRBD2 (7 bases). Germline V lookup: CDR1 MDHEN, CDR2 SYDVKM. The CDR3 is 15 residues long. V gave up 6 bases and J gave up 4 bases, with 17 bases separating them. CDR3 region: CASRGASGASDTQYF. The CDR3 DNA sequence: TGTGCCAGCAGGGGGGCAAGCGGGGCATCAGATACGCAGTATTTT.

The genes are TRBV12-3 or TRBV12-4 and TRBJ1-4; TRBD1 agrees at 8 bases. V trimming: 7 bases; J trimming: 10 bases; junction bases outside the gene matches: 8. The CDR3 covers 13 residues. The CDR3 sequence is CASKGTGQGKLFF. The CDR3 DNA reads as TGTGCCAGCAAAGGGACAGGTCAAGGAAAACTGTTTTTT.

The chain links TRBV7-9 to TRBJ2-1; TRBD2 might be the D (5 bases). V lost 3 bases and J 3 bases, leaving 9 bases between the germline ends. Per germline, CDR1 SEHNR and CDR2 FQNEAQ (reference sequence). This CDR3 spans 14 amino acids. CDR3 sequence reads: CASSLRVGYNEQFF. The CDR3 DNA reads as TGTGCCAGCAGCTTGCGGGTTGGCTACAATGAGCAGTTCTTC.

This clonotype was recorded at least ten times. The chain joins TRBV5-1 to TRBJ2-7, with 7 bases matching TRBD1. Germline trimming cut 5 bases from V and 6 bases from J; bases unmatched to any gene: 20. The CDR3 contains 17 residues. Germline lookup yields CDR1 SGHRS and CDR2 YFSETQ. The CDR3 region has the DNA TGCGCCAGCAGTTATTTAAACAGGGGTCACATCCCCGCCGAGCAGTACTTC. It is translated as CASSYLNRGHIPAEQYF.

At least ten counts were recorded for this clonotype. CDR3: CSARGPGPARDTQYF. The CDR3 nucleotides are TGCAGTGCTAGAGGTCCAGGCCCAGCCCGGGATACGCAGTATTTT. V gene TRBV20-1 combines with J gene TRBJ2-3, with D uncertain. Germline V CDR1 and CDR2: DFQATT, SNEGSKA (reference sequence). The V gene lost 1 base and the J gene lost 6 bases, with 17 bases spanning the gap. The CDR3 is 15 residues long.

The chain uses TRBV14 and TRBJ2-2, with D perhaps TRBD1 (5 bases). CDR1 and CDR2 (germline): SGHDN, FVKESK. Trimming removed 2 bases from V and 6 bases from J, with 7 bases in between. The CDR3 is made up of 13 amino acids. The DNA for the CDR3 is TGTGCCAGCAGCCAATTCAGGGCCGGGGAGCTGTTTTTT. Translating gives CASSQFRAGELFF.

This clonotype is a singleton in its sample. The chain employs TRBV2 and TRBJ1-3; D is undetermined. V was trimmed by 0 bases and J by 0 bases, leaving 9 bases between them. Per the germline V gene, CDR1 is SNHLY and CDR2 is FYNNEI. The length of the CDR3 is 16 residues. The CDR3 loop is CASSEARGLSGNTIYF. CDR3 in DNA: TGTGCCAGCAGTGAAGCGCGTGGACTCTCTGGAAACACCATATATTTT.

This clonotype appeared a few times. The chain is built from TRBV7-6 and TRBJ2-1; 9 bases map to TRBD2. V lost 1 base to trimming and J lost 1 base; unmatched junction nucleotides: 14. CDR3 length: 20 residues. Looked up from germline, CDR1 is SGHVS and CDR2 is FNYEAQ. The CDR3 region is CASSLGLGASGDQSYNEQFF. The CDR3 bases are TGTGCCAGCAGCTTAGGCTTGGGGGCTAGCGGGGACCAATCCTACAATGAGCAGTTCTTC.

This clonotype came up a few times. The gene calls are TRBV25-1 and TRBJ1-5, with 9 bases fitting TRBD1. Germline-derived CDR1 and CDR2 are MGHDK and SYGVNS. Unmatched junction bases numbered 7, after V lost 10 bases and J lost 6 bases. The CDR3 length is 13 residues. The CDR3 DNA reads TGTGCCACTCAGGGACAGGGTGGTCAGCCCCAGCATTTT. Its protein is CATQGQGGQPQHF.

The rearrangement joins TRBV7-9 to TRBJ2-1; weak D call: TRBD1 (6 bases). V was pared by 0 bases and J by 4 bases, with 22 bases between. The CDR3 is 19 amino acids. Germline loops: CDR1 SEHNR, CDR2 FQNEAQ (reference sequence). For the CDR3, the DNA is TGTGCCAGCAGCTTAGCGCGTCTTATTCTCCTGGGGACATACAATGAGCAGTTCTTC. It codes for CASSLARLILLGTYNEQFF.

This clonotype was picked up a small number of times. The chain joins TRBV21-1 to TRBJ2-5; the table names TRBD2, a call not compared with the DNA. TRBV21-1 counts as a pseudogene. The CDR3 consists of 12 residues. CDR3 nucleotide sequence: TGTGCCAGCAGCAAAGGGGAGGAGACCCAGTACTTC. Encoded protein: CASSKGEETQYF.

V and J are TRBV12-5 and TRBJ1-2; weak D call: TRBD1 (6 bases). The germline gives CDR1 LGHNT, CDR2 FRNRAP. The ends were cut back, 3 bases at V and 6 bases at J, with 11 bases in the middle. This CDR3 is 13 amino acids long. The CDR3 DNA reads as TGTGCTAGTGGTTTAGGGGGGGTTAATGGCTACACCTTC. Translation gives CASGLGGVNGYTF.

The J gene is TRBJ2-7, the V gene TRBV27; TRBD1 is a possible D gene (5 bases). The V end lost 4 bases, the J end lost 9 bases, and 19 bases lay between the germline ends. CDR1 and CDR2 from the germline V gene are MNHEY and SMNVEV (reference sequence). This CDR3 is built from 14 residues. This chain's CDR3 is CASSWWGSDNVQYF. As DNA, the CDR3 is TGTGCCAGCAGTTGGTGGGGATCGGACAATGTGCAGTACTTC.

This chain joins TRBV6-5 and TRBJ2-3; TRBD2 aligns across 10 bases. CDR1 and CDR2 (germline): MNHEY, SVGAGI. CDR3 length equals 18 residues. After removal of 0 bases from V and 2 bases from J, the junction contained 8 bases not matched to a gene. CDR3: CASSYSRASGGYTDTQYF. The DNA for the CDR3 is TGTGCCAGCAGTTACTCCCGGGCTAGCGGGGGCTACACAGATACGCAGTATTTT.

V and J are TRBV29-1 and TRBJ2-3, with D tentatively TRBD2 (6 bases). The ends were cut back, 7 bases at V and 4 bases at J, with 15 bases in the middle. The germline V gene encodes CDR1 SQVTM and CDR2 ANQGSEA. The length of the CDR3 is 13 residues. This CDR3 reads CSAPAGSADTQYF. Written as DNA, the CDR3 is TGCAGCGCTCCGGCGGGGAGCGCAGATACGCAGTATTTT.

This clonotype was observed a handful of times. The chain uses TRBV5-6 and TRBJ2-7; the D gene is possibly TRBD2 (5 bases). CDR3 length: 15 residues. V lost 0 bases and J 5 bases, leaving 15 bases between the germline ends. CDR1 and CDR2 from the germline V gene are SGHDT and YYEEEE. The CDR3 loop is CASSLVVGAIHEQYF. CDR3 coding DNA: TGTGCCAGCAGCTTGGTGGTGGGAGCAATCCACGAGCAGTACTTC.

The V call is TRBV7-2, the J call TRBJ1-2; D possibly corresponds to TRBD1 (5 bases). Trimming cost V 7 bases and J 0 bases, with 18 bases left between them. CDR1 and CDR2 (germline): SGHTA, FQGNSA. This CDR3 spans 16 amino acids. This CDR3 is CASILDGGLANYGYTF. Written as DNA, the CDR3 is TGTGCCAGCATCCTGGACGGGGGACTAGCTAACTATGGCTACACCTTC.

The CDR3 nucleotides read TGCGCCAGCAGCCAAGAATATGCGGGGACGGGTGAAAAACTGTTTTTT. It specifies CASSQEYAGTGEKLFF. V usage is TRBV4-1 and J usage is TRBJ1-4, with D maybe TRBD1 (5 bases). Trimming took off 0 bases at V and 7 bases at J, with 15 bases between the two ends. The CDR3 is made up of 16 amino acids. The germline V gene has CDR1 MGHRA and CDR2 YSYEKL.

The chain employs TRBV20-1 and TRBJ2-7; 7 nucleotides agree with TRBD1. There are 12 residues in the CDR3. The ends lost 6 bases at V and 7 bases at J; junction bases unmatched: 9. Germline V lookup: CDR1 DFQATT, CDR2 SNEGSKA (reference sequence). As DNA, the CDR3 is TGCAGTGCACAGGGACAGAGGGAAGAGCAGTACTTC. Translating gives CSAQGQREEQYF.

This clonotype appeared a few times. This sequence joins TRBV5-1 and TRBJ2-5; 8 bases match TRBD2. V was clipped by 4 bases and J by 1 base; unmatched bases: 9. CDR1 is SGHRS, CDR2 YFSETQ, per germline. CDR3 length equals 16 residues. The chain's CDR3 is CASSPGVAGSQETQYF. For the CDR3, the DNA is TGCGCCAGCAGCCCGGGGGTAGCGGGGTCCCAAGAGACCCAGTACTTC.